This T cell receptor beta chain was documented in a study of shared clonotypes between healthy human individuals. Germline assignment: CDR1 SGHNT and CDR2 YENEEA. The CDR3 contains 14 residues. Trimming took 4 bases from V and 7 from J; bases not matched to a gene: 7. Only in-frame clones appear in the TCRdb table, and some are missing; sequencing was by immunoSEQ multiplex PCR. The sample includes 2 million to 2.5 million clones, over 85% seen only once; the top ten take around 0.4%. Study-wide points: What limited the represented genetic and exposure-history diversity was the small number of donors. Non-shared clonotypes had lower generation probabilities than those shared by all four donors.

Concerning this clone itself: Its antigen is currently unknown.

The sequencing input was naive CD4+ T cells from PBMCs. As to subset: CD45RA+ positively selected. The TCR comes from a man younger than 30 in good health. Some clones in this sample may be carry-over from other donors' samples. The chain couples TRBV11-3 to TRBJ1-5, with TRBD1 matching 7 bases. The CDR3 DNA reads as TGTGCCAGCAGCTCCAATACAGGGGTGCAGCCCCAGCATTTT. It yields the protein CASSSNTGVQPQHF. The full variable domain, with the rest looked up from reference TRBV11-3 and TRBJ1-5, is EAGVVQSPRYKIIEKKQPVAFWCNPISGHNTLYWYLQNLGQGPELLIRYENEEAVDDSQLPKDRFSAERLKGVDSTLKIQPAELGDSAVYLCASSSNTGVQPQHFGDGTRLSIL.